The 32 T cell receptor beta chains below come from one sample, sequenced in a study of T cell changes during pregnancy in multiple sclerosis (dated by TCRdb to about 2019). Library generation was performed with the immunoSEQ multiplex PCR assay. What TCRdb holds here is the immuneACCESS table cut down to in-frame rearrangements. Part of the clones is not present; checked against another copy, under half of the missing clones reflect an unresolved V gene, and the others are unexplained. The sample contains under 80,000 clones, just over 90% of them found a single time. The top ten clones comprise under 0.6% of the sample. Sequences were derived from CD4+ T cells from peripheral blood mononuclear cells, sampled in the second trimester of pregnancy. Receptors originate from a female donor with multiple sclerosis, enrolled in a pregnancy study.

This clone was counted between two and nine times. J is TRBJ2-7 and V is TRBV18, with D possibly being TRBD1 (6 bases). V dropped 2 bases and J dropped 4 bases, with 18 bases sitting between them. The length of the CDR3 is 16 residues. Germline values: CDR1 KGHSH, CDR2 LQKENI. CDR3 sequence reads: CASSPIPTGEAYEQYF. In DNA, the CDR3 is TGTGCCAGCTCACCAATCCCGACAGGAGAGGCGTACGAGCAGTACTTC.

This sequence joins TRBV5-1 and TRBJ1-1, with D possibly matching TRBD1 (6 bases). Per germline, CDR1 SGHRS and CDR2 YFSETQ. The CDR3 runs 14 residues. V shed 0 bases and J shed 1 base, with 7 bases lying between them. This chain's CDR3 is CASSLAQGNTEAFF. In nucleotides, the CDR3 is TGCGCCAGCAGCTTGGCACAGGGGAACACTGAAGCTTTCTTT.

V and J are TRBV28 and TRBJ2-7; 7 nucleotides match TRBD2. Per germline, CDR1 MDHEN and CDR2 SYDVKM. This CDR3 is 15 amino acids long. The trim removed 8 bases at V and 2 bases at J, leaving 12 bases unmatched. CDR3 loop: CASSEAGLLAYEQYF. CDR3 nucleotide sequence: TGTGCCAGCTCAGAAGCGGGATTGTTGGCCTACGAGCAGTACTTC. The full variable domain, completed using reference TRBV28 and TRBJ2-7, is DVKVTQSSRYLVKRTGEKVFLECVQDMDHENMFWYRQDPGLGLRLIYFSYDVKMKEKGDIPEGYSVSREKKERFSLILESASTNQTSMYLCASSEAGLLAYEQYFGPGTRLTVT.

The chain has TRBV29-1 and TRBJ2-1; 7 nucleotides agree with TRBD1. The CDR3 sequence is 14 residues long. The junction had 13 bases not matched to a gene; V was cut back by 5 bases and J by 9 bases. CDR1 SQVTM and CDR2 ANQGSEA come from the germline V gene. CDR3 DNA: TGCAGCGTTCCCCGACAGGGTCTATATACTGAGCAGTTCTTC. Its protein is CSVPRQGLYTEQFF.

The rearrangement joins TRBV5-1 to TRBJ1-3; the D gene is possibly TRBD1 (6 bases). This CDR3 is built from 15 residues. Germline CDR1 SGHRS, CDR2 YFSETQ. Trimming stripped 4 bases from V and 2 bases from J, with 13 bases between. For the CDR3, the DNA is TGCGCCAGCAGCCCGGACGGGGGGCCTGGAAACACCATATATTTT. Protein sequence: CASSPDGGPGNTIYF.

This clone turned up a few times. The chain uses TRBV18 and TRBJ1-1; TRBD1 matches 7 bases. V lost 4 bases to trimming and J lost 3 bases; unmatched junction nucleotides: 5. The CDR3 consists of 14 residues. Germline assignment: CDR1 KGHSH and CDR2 LQKENI. The CDR3 loop reads CASSLTGDDTEAFF. CDR3 DNA: TGTGCCAGCTCACTCACAGGGGACGACACTGAAGCTTTCTTT.

The J gene is TRBJ1-1, the V gene TRBV11-3; no clear D gene. Trimming pared 5 bases from V and 0 bases from J, leaving 19 bases between. Germline assignment: CDR1 SGHNT and CDR2 YENEEA. CDR3 size: 17 residues. The CDR3 protein is CASSVSPGNLVNTEAFF. CDR3 DNA sequence: TGTGCCAGCAGCGTATCCCCCGGGAACCTGGTGAACACTGAAGCTTTCTTT.

J is TRBJ2-1 and V is TRBV7-2; 7 positions agree with TRBD2. CDR1 is SGHTA, CDR2 FQGNSA, per germline. The CDR3 is made up of 15 amino acids. V trimming: 1 base; J trimming: 5 bases; junction bases outside the gene matches: 5. CDR3 sequence reads: CASSLVGLGHNEQFF. The CDR3 DNA reads TGTGCCAGCAGCTTAGTTGGACTAGGGCACAATGAGCAGTTCTTC.

V is TRBV6-6 and J is TRBJ2-7; D gene uncertain. The CDR3 consists of 15 residues. Per the germline V gene, CDR1 is MNHNY and CDR2 is SVGAGI (reference sequence). Trimming cost V 0 bases and J 1 base, with 10 bases left between them. CDR3 bases: TGTGCCAGCAGTTACTCGATGGCCGCATCCTACGAGCAGTACTTC. The encoded protein is CASSYSMAASYEQYF.

The V call is TRBV14, the J call TRBJ2-7; D call uncertain. CDR1 and CDR2 from the germline V gene are SGHDN and FVKESK. CDR3 length: 13 residues. Trimming removed 4 bases from V and 3 bases from J, with 10 bases in between. In nucleotides, the CDR3 is TGTGCCAGCAGCCCCCACAGAGACTACGAGCAGTACTTC. Its translation: CASSPHRDYEQYF.

The chain combines TRBV27 with TRBJ2-7; 11 bases agree with TRBD2. V was clipped by 6 bases and J by 2 bases; unmatched bases: 3. Germline V gene data show CDR1 as MNHEY and CDR2 as SMNVEV (reference sequence). The CDR3 loop spans 14 amino acids. As DNA, the CDR3 is TGTGCCAGCAGCCGACTAGCGGGAACCTACGAGCAGTACTTC. Residues: CASSRLAGTYEQYF.

Here the CDR3 reads CASSVTPRKLAGDSDTQYF. The CDR3 nucleotides are TGTGCCAGCAGCGTAACGCCGAGAAAACTAGCGGGAGATTCAGATACGCAGTATTTT. This rearrangement joins TRBV7-9 to TRBJ2-3; 11 nucleotides line up with TRBD2. After removal of 5 bases from V and 4 bases from J, the junction contained 17 bases not matched to a gene. The germline CDR1 and CDR2 sequences are SEHNR and FQNEAQ (reference sequence). This CDR3 comprises 19 residues.

The genes are TRBV5-6 and TRBJ1-2; D uncertain. CDR3 length: 17 amino acids. Germline CDR1 is SGHDT and CDR2 is YYEEEE. The ends were cut back, 0 bases at V and 4 bases at J, with 19 bases in the middle. CDR3 sequence: CASSLEGAGSNFYGYTF. CDR3 DNA: TGTGCCAGCAGCTTGGAGGGCGCGGGGTCTAACTTCTATGGCTACACCTTC. The full variable domain, rest sourced from reference TRBV5-6 and TRBJ1-2, is DAGVTQSPTHLIKTRGQQVTLRCSPKSGHDTVSWYQQALGQGPQFIFQYYEEEERQRGNFPDRFSGHQFPNYSSELNVNALLLGDSALYLCASSLEGAGSNFYGYTFGSGTRLTVV.

The chain links TRBV14 to TRBJ2-7; 12 bases agree with TRBD1. The CDR3 length is 16 residues. CDR1 and CDR2 from the germline V gene are SGHDN and FVKESK. Trimming took 0 bases from V and 7 from J; bases not matched to a gene: 7. The CDR3 here is CASSQDPGTGGREQYF. The CDR3 region has the DNA TGTGCCAGCAGCCAAGATCCCGGGACAGGGGGCAGAGAGCAGTACTTC.

This clone was found once. The V and J genes are TRBV4-1 and TRBJ2-3; TRBD1 matches 9 bases. V trimming: 4 bases; J trimming: 6 bases; junction bases outside the gene matches: 5. Per the germline V gene, CDR1 is MGHRA and CDR2 is YSYEKL. This CDR3 is built from 14 residues. The CDR3 nucleotides are TGCGCCAGCAGCCCAGGGACAGGGATGGATACGCAGTATTTT. Its translation: CASSPGTGMDTQYF.

This sequence joins TRBV6-6 and TRBJ2-7; D remains unclear. CDR1 is MNHNY, CDR2 SVGAGI, per germline (reference sequence). The V end lost 4 bases, the J end lost 3 bases, and 13 bases lay between the germline ends. The CDR3 is 14 residues long. The chain's CDR3 is CASSFSPMGYEQYF. CDR3 nucleotides: TGTGCCAGCAGTTTTAGCCCTATGGGCTACGAGCAGTACTTC.

V gene TRBV7-9 combines with J gene TRBJ2-1, with TRBD2 identical over 9 bases. J was trimmed by 3 bases and V by 1 base; bases with no gene match: 4. The CDR3 runs 16 residues. Germline V lookup: CDR1 SEHNR, CDR2 FQNEAQ (reference sequence). The CDR3 loop is CASSLGRLAVYNEQFF. CDR3 DNA sequence: TGTGCCAGCAGCTTAGGAAGACTAGCGGTCTACAATGAGCAGTTCTTC.

This chain links TRBV2 with TRBJ1-1; 7 bases line up with TRBD1. The V gene's germline CDR1 is SNHLY and CDR2 FYNNEI. The CDR3 is 13 residues long. Unmatched junction bases numbered 7, after V lost 7 bases and J lost 5 bases. The CDR3 DNA sequence: TGTGCCAGCAAGGCAGGGGGAGTGACTGAAGCTTTCTTT. Translation gives CASKAGGVTEAFF.

This CDR3 is CASSLEGPGAYEQYF. The CDR3 bases are TGTGCCAGCAGCTTAGAGGGTCCGGGGGCCTACGAGCAGTACTTC. V gene TRBV7-2 combines with J gene TRBJ2-7, with D possibly being TRBD2 (6 bases). Germline V gene sequence: CDR1 SGHTA, CDR2 FQGNSA. Trimming stripped 1 base from V and 2 bases from J, with 12 bases between. The CDR3 covers 15 residues.

The genes are TRBV6-6 and TRBJ1-1; weak D call: TRBD1 (5 bases). The CDR3 length is 14 residues. The ends were cut back, 4 bases at V and 5 bases at J, with 14 bases in the middle. CDR1 MNHNY and CDR2 SVGAGI come from the germline V gene (reference sequence). The CDR3, as DNA: TGTGCCAGCAGTTCTCGGGGGTTGAGGACTGAAGCTTTCTTT. Protein: CASSSRGLRTEAFF.

This chain links TRBV11-3 with TRBJ2-3, with 9 bases fitting TRBD2. The trim removed 3 bases at V and 2 bases at J, leaving 12 bases unmatched. In germline, CDR1 is SGHNT, CDR2 YENEEA. The CDR3 runs 18 residues. In nucleotides, the CDR3 is TGTGCCAGCAGCTTGGGGGACCGACTAGCGGCAAACACAGATACGCAGTATTTT. Translated: CASSLGDRLAANTDTQYF.

The chain recombines TRBV7-6 with TRBJ2-3, with a tentative D call TRBD2 (6 bases). This CDR3 spans 15 amino acids. CDR1 and CDR2 (germline): SGHVS, FNYEAQ. V was shortened by 5 bases and J by 1 base, with 13 bases between the two germline ends. In nucleotides, the CDR3 is TGTGCCAGCAGCACAAGCGGGCCCCGCACAGATACGCAGTATTTT. It is translated as CASSTSGPRTDTQYF.

This sequence joins TRBV2 and TRBJ1-4, with TRBD1 matching 8 bases. CDR1 and CDR2 from the germline V gene are SNHLY and FYNNEI. The CDR3 is 16 residues long. Trimming cost V 6 bases and J 4 bases; bases outside gene matches: 10. The CDR3 here is CASRDIRQGFNEKLFF. DNA of the CDR3: TGTGCCAGCAGAGATATCAGACAGGGGTTTAATGAAAAACTGTTTTTT.

This chain links TRBV2 with TRBJ1-2; TRBD1 agrees at 7 bases. With V trimmed by 6 bases and J by 4 bases, 8 bases remained unmatched. The CDR3 extends over 14 amino acids. Germline loops: CDR1 SNHLY, CDR2 FYNNEI. CDR3 DNA: TGTGCCAGCAGGCCGGGACAGAGCCTCTATGGCTACACCTTC. Translation gives CASRPGQSLYGYTF.

This chain connects TRBV28 to TRBJ1-5; D may be TRBD1 (5 bases). Germline V lookup: CDR1 MDHEN, CDR2 SYDVKM. The CDR3 runs to 15 residues. With 4 bases removed from V and 6 bases from J, the gap between germline ends came to 16 bases. The CDR3 DNA is TGTGCCAGCAGTTCCCGCCGCAGGGTTGTTCAGCCCCAGCATTTT. As protein: CASSSRRRVVQPQHF.

The sample holds a few counts of this clone. V gene TRBV28 combines with J gene TRBJ1-5, with unresolved D. Between the trimmed V and J ends, which lost 2 bases and 7 bases, there was a span of 12 bases. From germline, CDR1 is MDHEN and CDR2 SYDVKM. This CDR3 has 14 residues. The CDR3 DNA is TGTGCCAGCAGTTTAAGTCAGAAGCGGCAGCCCCAGCATTTT. It encodes CASSLSQKRQPQHF. The whole variable domain, filled in from reference TRBV28 and TRBJ1-5, reads DVKVTQSSRYLVKRTGEKVFLECVQDMDHENMFWYRQDPGLGLRLIYFSYDVKMKEKGDIPEGYSVSREKKERFSLILESASTNQTSMYLCASSLSQKRQPQHFGDGTRLSIL.

The V and J genes are TRBV4-3 and TRBJ2-1; D is uncertain. Germline CDR1 and CDR2: LGHNA and YSLEER. Trimming shortened V by 0 bases and J by 4 bases, and 7 bases separated the two germline ends. The CDR3 runs to 14 residues. In DNA form, the CDR3 reads TGCGCCAGCAGCCAAGAGCCCAGATACAATGAGCAGTTCTTC. Translation: CASSQEPRYNEQFF.

V gene TRBV29-1 combines with J gene TRBJ1-2, with D tentatively TRBD1 (5 bases). This CDR3 is 13 amino acids long. V lost 7 bases, J lost 0 bases, and 12 bases lay in between. Looked up from germline, CDR1 is SQVTM and CDR2 is ANQGSEA. The CDR3 sequence is CSALTDANYGYTF. CDR3 nucleotide sequence: TGCAGCGCATTGACAGACGCTAACTATGGCTACACCTTC.

This clone is a singleton in its sample. V usage is TRBV9 and J usage is TRBJ2-2; D gene ambiguous. Trimming took off 0 bases at V and 6 bases at J, with 9 bases between the two ends. The V gene's germline CDR1 is SGDLS and CDR2 YYNGEE. The CDR3 is made up of 14 amino acids. This chain's CDR3 is CASSVVSGSGELFF. In DNA, the CDR3 is TGTGCCAGCAGCGTAGTGTCGGGTTCCGGGGAGCTGTTTTTT.

The chain carries TRBV19 and TRBJ2-7, with TRBD1 matching over 7 bases. V was clipped by 2 bases and J by 5 bases; unmatched bases: 6. The germline CDR1 and CDR2 sequences are LNHDA and SQIVND (reference sequence). This CDR3 is built from 14 residues. The CDR3: CASSIYRGRDEQYF. The CDR3 region has the DNA TGTGCCAGTAGTATATACAGGGGCAGAGACGAGCAGTACTTC.

The rearrangement uses TRBV28 and TRBJ2-7; tentative D call: TRBD1 (6 bases). In germline, CDR1 is MDHEN, CDR2 SYDVKM. V was clipped by 6 bases and J by 4 bases, with 25 bases between them. This CDR3 contains 17 residues. The CDR3 DNA follows: TGTGCCAGCAGCCCATACCCTCACAGGGCAGCTCAGTACGAGCAGTACTTC. It codes for CASSPYPHRAAQYEQYF.

The rearrangement joins TRBV19 to TRBJ1-6, with 8 bases matching TRBD1. Per germline, CDR1 LNHDA and CDR2 SQIVND (reference sequence). The V segment lost 6 bases and the J segment 4 bases; nucleotides outside the gene matches: 5. The CDR3 has 15 amino acids. The CDR3 DNA reads as TGTGCCAGTAGCCCCGGACAGGGTTATAATTCACCCCTCCACTTT. It codes for CASSPGQGYNSPLHF.